This T cell receptor beta chain is drawn from a study of T cell changes during pregnancy in multiple sclerosis. TCRdb keeps only in-frame clones here, not all; method: immunoSEQ multiplex PCR. The data show 60,000 to 90,000 clones, about nine tenths seen once. The sample was peripheral blood, taken before pregnancy. The receptor was isolated from a female donor with multiple sclerosis, enrolled in a pregnancy study.

The CDR3 sequence is CASGLGGQFQETQYF. CDR3 bases: TGTGCTAGTGGTTTGGGGGGACAGTTCCAAGAGACCCAGTACTTC. V is TRBV12-5 and J is TRBJ2-5; 7 bases are a match to TRBD1. CDR1 LGHNT and CDR2 FRNRAP come from the germline V gene. Unmatched junction bases numbered 3, after V lost 1 base and J lost 1 base. The length of the CDR3 is 15 residues.